The rows below give T cell receptor beta chains drawn from one sample of a study of blood T cell repertoires in COVID-19. The data were produced by immunoSEQ multiplex PCR, yet TCRdb's version contains in-frame clones alone and is incomplete. This sample has more than 65,000 clones, with roughly three quarters found just once. The sample consisted of peripheral blood. Source of these receptors: a man aged 60-69 years with acute or convalescent COVID-19. The CDR3 runs from the conserved cysteine through the conserved F or W. D genes are given only for firm matches. Only some rows state a clone size, as once, few, many or a class for expanded clones.

clone_size	v_call	d_call	j_call	cdr3_aa	cdr3_nt
-	TRBV5-1	-	TRBJ2-5	CASSEGPGQKETQYF	TGCGCCAGCAGTGAAGGGCCAGGACAGAAAGAGACCCAGTACTTC
-	TRBV5-1	-	TRBJ2-2	CASSLGHRDADTGELFF	TGCGCCAGCAGCTTGGGGCACAGGGATGCGGACACCGGGGAGCTGTTTTTT
-	TRBV4-3	TRBD2	TRBJ2-7	CASSQVATSGYEQYF	TGCGCCAGCAGCCAAGTCGCTACTAGCGGCTACGAGCAGTACTTC
-	TRBV7-2	-	TRBJ1-3	CASSLVGGLAGNTIYF	TGTGCCAGCAGCTTAGTAGGAGGGCTGGCTGGAAACACCATATATTTT
-	TRBV19	-	TRBJ1-1	CASSIEEGPNTEAFF	TGTGCCAGTAGTATAGAGGAGGGTCCGAACACTGAAGCTTTCTTT
-	TRBV18	TRBD1	TRBJ1-2	CASSPRQGNYGYTF	TGTGCCAGCTCACCACGACAGGGAAACTATGGCTACACCTTC
-	TRBV9	-	TRBJ2-4	CASSPPGSIQYF	TGTGCCAGCAGCCCACCCGGGAGCATTCAGTACTTC
-	TRBV4-3	TRBD1	TRBJ2-6	CASSQRIGTGVSGANVLTF	TGCGCCAGCAGCCAAAGGATAGGGACAGGGGTCTCTGGGGCCAACGTCCTGACTTTC
-	TRBV9	-	TRBJ1-1	CASSVSVNTEAFF	TGTGCCAGCAGCGTATCGGTGAACACTGAAGCTTTCTTT
-	TRBV4-1	-	TRBJ1-4	CASSPQAVNEKLFF	TGCGCCAGCAGCCCACAGGCAGTTAATGAAAAACTGTTTTTT
once	TRBV6-6	TRBD2	TRBJ2-1	CASSSSGAIYNEQFF	TGTGCCAGCAGTTCTAGCGGGGCTATCTACAATGAGCAGTTCTTC
-	TRBV6-5	TRBD1	TRBJ2-5	CASSSLTGSWETQYF	TGTGCCAGCAGTTCACTGACAGGGTCTTGGGAGACCCAGTACTTC
-	TRBV7-9	TRBD2	TRBJ2-2	CASSPSGGNTGELFF	TGTGCCAGCAGCCCTAGCGGGGGGAACACCGGGGAGCTGTTTTTT
-	TRBV7-2	-	TRBJ1-2	CASSLAEYGYTF	TGTGCCAGCAGCTTAGCGGAGTATGGCTACACCTTC
-	TRBV24-1	-	TRBJ1-6	CATSGDTASSPLHF	TGTGCCACCAGTGGGGACACCGCTAGTTCACCCCTCCACTTT
-	TRBV6-1	TRBD1	TRBJ1-5	CASSERGQGNQPQHF	TGTGCCAGCAGTGAAAGGGGACAGGGCAATCAGCCCCAGCATTTT
-	TRBV6-1	TRBD1	TRBJ1-6	CASSELARTGAGSPLHF	TGTGCCAGCAGCGAATTAGCCCGAACAGGGGCGGGTTCACCCCTCCACTTT
many	TRBV7-2	TRBD2	TRBJ2-7	CASSFITSGEGEQYF	TGTGCCAGCAGCTTCATCACTAGCGGGGAGGGAGAGCAGTACTTC
-	TRBV4-3	-	TRBJ2-3	CASSQTRGGPDTQYF	TGCGCCAGCAGCCAAACTCGTGGGGGCCCGGATACGCAGTATTTT
-	TRBV18	-	TRBJ1-6	CASSPEGDFFYF	TGTGCCAGCTCGCCGGAAGGGGATTTCTTTTACTTT
many	TRBV13	-	TRBJ1-5	CASSPGVSNQPQHF	TGTGCCAGCAGCCCCGGTGTTAGCAATCAGCCCCAGCATTTT
-	TRBV27	TRBD2	TRBJ2-1	CASSLQSGDYDNEQFF	TGTGCCAGCAGTTTGCAGAGCGGGGATTATGACAATGAGCAGTTCTTC
-	TRBV7-2	-	TRBJ2-3	CASSLGGRRTDTQYF	TGTGCCAGCAGCTTAGGTGGGCGCCGCACAGATACGCAGTATTTT
-	TRBV18	-	TRBJ1-1	CASSLGVSTEAFF	TGTGCCAGCTCACTCGGGGTTAGCACTGAAGCTTTCTTT
-	TRBV5-1	-	TRBJ2-5	CASSLLPGTQETQYF	TGCGCCAGCAGCTTACTTCCGGGAACCCAAGAGACCCAGTACTTC